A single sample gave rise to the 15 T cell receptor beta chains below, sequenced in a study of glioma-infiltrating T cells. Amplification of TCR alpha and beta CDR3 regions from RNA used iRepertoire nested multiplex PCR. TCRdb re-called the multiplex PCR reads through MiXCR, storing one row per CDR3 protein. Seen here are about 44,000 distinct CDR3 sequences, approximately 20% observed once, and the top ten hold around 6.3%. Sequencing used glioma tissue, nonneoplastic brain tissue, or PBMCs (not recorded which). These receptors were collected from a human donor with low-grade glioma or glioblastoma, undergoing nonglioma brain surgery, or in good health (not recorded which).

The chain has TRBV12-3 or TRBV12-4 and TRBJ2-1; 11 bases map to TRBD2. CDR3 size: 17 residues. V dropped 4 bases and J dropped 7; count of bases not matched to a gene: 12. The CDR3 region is CASSSPFLAGGGNEQFF. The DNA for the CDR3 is TGTGCCAGCAGTTCCCCTTTTCTAGCGGGGGGAGGAAATGAGCAGTTCTTC.

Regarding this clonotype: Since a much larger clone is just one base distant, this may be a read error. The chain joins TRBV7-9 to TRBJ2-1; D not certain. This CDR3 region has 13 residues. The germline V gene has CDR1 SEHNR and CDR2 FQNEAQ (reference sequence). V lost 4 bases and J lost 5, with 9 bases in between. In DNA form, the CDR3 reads TGTGCCAGCAGCTGGCGCGCCCACAATGAGCAGTTCTTC. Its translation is CASSWRAHNEQFF. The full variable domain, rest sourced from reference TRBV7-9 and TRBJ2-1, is DTGVSQNPRHKITKRGQNVTFRCDPISEHNRLYWYRQTLGQGPEFLTYFQNEAQLEKSRLLSDRFSAERPKGSFSTLEIQRTEQGDSAMYLCASSWRAHNEQFFGPGTRLTVL.

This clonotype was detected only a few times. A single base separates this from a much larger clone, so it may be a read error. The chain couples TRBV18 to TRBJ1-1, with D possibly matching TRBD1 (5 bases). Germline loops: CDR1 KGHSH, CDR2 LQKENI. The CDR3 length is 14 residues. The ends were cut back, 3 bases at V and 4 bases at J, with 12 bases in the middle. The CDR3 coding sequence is TGTGCCAGCTCACCTTCGCAAGGGGCCACTGAAGCTTTCTTT. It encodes CASSPSQGATEAFF.

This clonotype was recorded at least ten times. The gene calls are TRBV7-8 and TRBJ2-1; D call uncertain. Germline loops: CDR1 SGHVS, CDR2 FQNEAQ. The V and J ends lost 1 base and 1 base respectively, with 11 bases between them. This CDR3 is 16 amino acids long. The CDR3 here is CASSLVGRWSYNEQFF. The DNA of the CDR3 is TGTGCCAGCAGCTTAGTGGGCAGGTGGTCCTACAATGAGCAGTTCTTC.

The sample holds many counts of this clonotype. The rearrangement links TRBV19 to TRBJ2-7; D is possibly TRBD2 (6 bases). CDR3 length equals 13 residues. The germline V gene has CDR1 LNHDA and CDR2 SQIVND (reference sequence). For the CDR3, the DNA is TGTGCGACCTCCTTTAGCGGTACCTACGAGCAGTACTTC. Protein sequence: CATSFSGTYEQYF.

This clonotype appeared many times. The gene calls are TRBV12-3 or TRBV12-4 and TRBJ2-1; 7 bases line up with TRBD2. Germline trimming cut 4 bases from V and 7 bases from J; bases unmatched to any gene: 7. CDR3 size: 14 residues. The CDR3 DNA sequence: TGTGCCAGCAGTTGGGCTAGCGGCCTAAATGAGCAGTTCTTC. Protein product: CASSWASGLNEQFF.

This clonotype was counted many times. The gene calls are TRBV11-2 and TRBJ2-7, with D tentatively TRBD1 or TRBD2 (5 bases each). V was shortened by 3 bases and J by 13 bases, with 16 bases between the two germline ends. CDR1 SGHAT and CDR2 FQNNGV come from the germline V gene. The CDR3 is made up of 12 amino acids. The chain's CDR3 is CASSFPGDVEYF. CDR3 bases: TGTGCCAGCAGCTTCCCCGGGGACGTAGAATACTTC.

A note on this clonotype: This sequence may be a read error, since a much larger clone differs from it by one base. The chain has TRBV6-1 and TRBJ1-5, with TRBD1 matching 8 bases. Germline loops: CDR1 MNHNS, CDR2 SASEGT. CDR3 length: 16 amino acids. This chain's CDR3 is CAISNGADRAAEPQHF. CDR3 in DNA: TGTGCCATCAGTAACGGGGCGGACAGGGCCGCCGAGCCCCAGCATTTT.

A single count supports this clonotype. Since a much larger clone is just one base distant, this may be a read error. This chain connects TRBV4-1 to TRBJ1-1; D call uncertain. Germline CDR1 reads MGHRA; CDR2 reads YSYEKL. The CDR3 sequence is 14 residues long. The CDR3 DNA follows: TGCGCCAGCAGCCTTATTACTGCTGGCACTAAAGCTTTCTTT. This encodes CASSLITAGTKAFF.

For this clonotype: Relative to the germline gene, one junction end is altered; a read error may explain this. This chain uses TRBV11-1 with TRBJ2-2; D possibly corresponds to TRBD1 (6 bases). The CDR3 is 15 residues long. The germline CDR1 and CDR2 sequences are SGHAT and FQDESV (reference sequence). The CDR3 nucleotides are TGTGCCAGCAGCTTCTTTCAGGGGCCCACCGAGGAGCTGTTTTTT. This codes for CASSFFQGPTEELFF.

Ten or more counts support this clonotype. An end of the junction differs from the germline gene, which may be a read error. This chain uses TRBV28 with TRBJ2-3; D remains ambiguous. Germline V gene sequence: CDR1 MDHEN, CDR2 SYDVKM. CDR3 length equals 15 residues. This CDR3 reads CASSLAHSSTDMQYF. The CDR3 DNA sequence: TGTGCCAGCAGTTTAGCCCACAGTAGCACAGATATGCAGTATTTT.

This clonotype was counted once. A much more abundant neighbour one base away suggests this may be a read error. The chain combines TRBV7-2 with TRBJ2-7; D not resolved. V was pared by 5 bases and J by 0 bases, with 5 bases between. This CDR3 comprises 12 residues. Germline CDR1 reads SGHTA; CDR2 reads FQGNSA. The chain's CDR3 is CASSQSSYEQYF. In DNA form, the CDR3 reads TGTGCCAGCAGCCAGAGCTCCTACGAGCAGTACTTC.

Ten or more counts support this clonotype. Written as DNA, the CDR3 is TGTGCCAGCAGCCGAGAGCAGGGGAGCACCGGGGAGCTGTTTTTT. It translates to CASSREQGSTGELFF. The J gene is TRBJ2-2, the V gene TRBV4-2; D may be TRBD1 (6 bases). The length of the CDR3 is 15 residues. V lost 4 bases to trimming and J lost 4 bases, with 13 bases between them. CDR1 is LGHNA and CDR2 is YNFKEQ in the germline V gene.

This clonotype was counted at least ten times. CDR3 amino acids: CSARDLGETGELFF. The DNA of the CDR3 is TGCAGTGCTAGAGATCTGGGGGAAACCGGGGAGCTGTTTTTT. The chain has TRBV20-1 and TRBJ2-2; D tentatively fits TRBD1 or TRBD2 (5 bases each). This CDR3 comprises 14 residues. Trimming left V 0 bases short and J 5 bases short, with 10 bases between. Germline assignment: CDR1 DFQATT and CDR2 SNEGSKA (reference sequence).

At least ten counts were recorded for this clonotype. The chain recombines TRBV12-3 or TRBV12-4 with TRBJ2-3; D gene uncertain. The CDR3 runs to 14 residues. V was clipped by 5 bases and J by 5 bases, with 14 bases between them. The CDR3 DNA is TGTGCCAGCAGTCCGGGTTTGGTTGGAGATACGCAGTATTTT. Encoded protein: CASSPGLVGDTQYF.